A single sample is the source of the 5 T cell receptor beta chains below, sequenced in a study of CD8 T cells in ankylosing spondylitis. From the 5' RACE reads, TCRdb called clonotypes with MiXCR, one entry per CDR3 protein. The sample includes around 130,000 distinct CDR3 sequences, roughly an eighth of them seen just once. Sequencing input: blood, either unsorted or a sorted T cell fraction (not recorded which). The receptors originated from a female donor with ankylosing spondylitis or in good health (not recorded which).

This clonotype has only a few counts. The V call is TRBV7-2, the J call TRBJ2-1; TRBD1 or TRBD2 may be the D gene (5 bases each). Trimming left V 0 bases short and J 2 bases short, with 11 bases between. The CDR3 has 16 amino acids. Germline V gene sequence: CDR1 SGHTA, CDR2 FQGNSA. CDR3 coding DNA: TGTGCCAGCAGCTTAGCATCATCGGGGCCCTACAATGAGCAGTTCTTC. Its translation is CASSLASSGPYNEQFF.

The rearrangement links TRBV15 to TRBJ2-7; the match to TRBD1 covers 7 bases. The J segment lost 3 bases and the V segment lost 2 bases, leaving 4 bases of the junction unmatched. This CDR3 contains 14 residues. CDR1 and CDR2 (germline): LNHNV, YYDKDF (reference sequence). The CDR3 region is CATSRHRGGYEQYF. CDR3 nucleotide sequence: TGTGCCACCAGCAGACACAGGGGCGGCTACGAGCAGTACTTC.

Ten or more counts support this clonotype. The V and J genes are TRBV20-1 and TRBJ2-3; maybe TRBD2 (6 bases). V was clipped by 6 bases and J by 0 bases, with 19 bases between them. The length of the CDR3 is 16 residues. Germline CDR1 DFQATT, CDR2 SNEGSKA (reference sequence). The CDR3, as DNA: TGCAGTGCCGCAAGCTCAGATAGCGGTAGCACAGATACGCAGTATTTT. This gives the protein CSAASSDSGSTDTQYF.

Ten or more counts support this clonotype. The chain employs TRBV6-5 and TRBJ1-2; the D is unclear. Per the germline V gene, CDR1 is MNHEY and CDR2 is SVGAGI. The CDR3 consists of 16 residues. V dropped 0 bases and J dropped 6 bases, with 17 bases sitting between them. The CDR3 protein is CASSYSPSGSLDGYTF. The CDR3, as DNA: TGTGCCAGCAGTTACTCCCCTTCTGGGAGTCTGGATGGCTACACCTTC.

This clonotype showed up just a few times. V is TRBV20-1 and J is TRBJ1-1; 9 bases are a match to TRBD1. The CDR3 has 16 amino acids. V gave up 1 base and J gave up 0 bases; unmatched junction bases: 6. Germline V gene lookup returns CDR1 DFQATT and CDR2 SNEGSKA (reference sequence). The DNA for the CDR3 is TGCAGTGCTAGAGTAGGACAGGGGTTCATGAACACTGAAGCTTTCTTT. Translated: CSARVGQGFMNTEAFF.